The 32 T cell receptor beta chains below were found in one sample sequenced in a study of T cell responses to AZD1222 COVID-19 vaccine. Repertoires were generated with immunoSEQ multiplex PCR, while TCRdb's copy carries only in-frame clones and drops some. The table records 120,000 to 150,000 clones, around 88% of them present only once. Source: peripheral blood, taken on day 0 of AZD1222 vaccination. The receptor source for this set is an adult in good health.

The gene calls are TRBV11-3 and TRBJ1-5; no clear D gene. Germline CDR1 is SGHNT and CDR2 is YENEEA. The CDR3 is made up of 14 amino acids. V lost 1 base to trimming and J lost 7 bases, with 11 bases between them. The CDR3 DNA sequence: TGTGCCAGCAGCTTAGGGCGGGAGGGACAGCCCCAGCATTTT. Amino acids: CASSLGREGQPQHF. Filled out from reference TRBV11-3 and TRBJ1-5, the complete variable domain reads EAGVVQSPRYKIIEKKQPVAFWCNPISGHNTLYWYLQNLGQGPELLIRYENEEAVDDSQLPKDRFSAERLKGVDSTLKIQPAELGDSAVYLCASSLGREGQPQHFGDGTRLSIL.

This clone was detected once. The V call is TRBV6-5, the J call TRBJ1-2; 7 bases are shared with TRBD1. The CDR3 contains 12 residues. Trimming took 6 bases from V and 8 from J; bases not matched to a gene: 6. CDR1 and CDR2 from the germline V gene are MNHEY and SVGAGI. The DNA for the CDR3 is TGTGCCAGCAGCCGACAGGGCTCGGGCTACACCTTC. Amino acids: CASSRQGSGYTF.

In DNA, the CDR3 is TGTGCCAGCAGTGATCGGCAGGGAGGCTACACCTTC. Residues: CASSDRQGGYTF. The rearrangement links TRBV2 to TRBJ1-2; TRBD1 is a possible D gene (5 bases). The CDR3 is 12 amino acids. The germline V and J ends were trimmed by 3 bases and 8 bases, with 10 bases remaining between them. The germline CDR1 and CDR2 sequences are SNHLY and FYNNEI.

The chain uses TRBV19 and TRBJ1-2; 7 nucleotides match TRBD1. This CDR3 has 15 residues. Per the germline V gene, CDR1 is LNHDA and CDR2 is SQIVND (reference sequence). J lost 5 bases, V lost 7 bases, and 13 bases had no gene match. CDR3 amino acids: CASTDPGGGWYGYTF. CDR3 bases: TGTGCCAGTACCGACCCAGGGGGGGGTTGGTATGGCTACACCTTC.

J is TRBJ1-2 and V is TRBV21-1. TRBV21-1 is described as a pseudogene. This CDR3 has 15 residues. This CDR3 is CASQAGQGGIYGYTF. The CDR3 DNA is TGTGCCAGCCAGGCCGGGCAGGGAGGGATATATGGCTACACCTTC.

The V and J genes are TRBV6-2 or TRBV6-3 and TRBJ2-1; the match to TRBD2 covers 10 bases. Germline V gene lookup returns CDR1 MNHEY and CDR2 SVGEGT. This CDR3 comprises 16 residues. J gave up 4 bases and V 2 bases, and 5 bases lay outside the gene matches. The CDR3: CASSYRTSGRYNEQFF. In DNA, the CDR3 is TGTGCCAGCAGTTACCGGACTAGCGGAAGGTACAATGAGCAGTTCTTC.

The gene calls are TRBV27 and TRBJ2-3; 11 bases map to TRBD1. V gave up 4 bases and J gave up 7 bases; unmatched junction bases: 4. The CDR3 totals 14 residues. Per the germline V gene, CDR1 is MNHEY and CDR2 is SMNVEV (reference sequence). CDR3 nucleotide sequence: TGTGCCAGCAGTTGGGACAGGGGGACGAATACGCAGTATTTT. Translation gives CASSWDRGTNTQYF.

The chain couples TRBV5-6 to TRBJ1-2, with D unclear. Trimming cost V 4 bases and J 3 bases, with 10 bases left between them. From germline, CDR1 is SGHDT and CDR2 YYEEEE. This CDR3 spans 13 amino acids. The CDR3 nucleotides read TGTGCCAGCAGCGTTCCAGTTTACTATGGCTACACCTTC. This gives the protein CASSVPVYYGYTF.

The V gene is TRBV29-1, the J gene TRBJ1-1; D is possibly TRBD1 (5 bases). V lost 7 bases to trimming and J lost 0 bases, with 12 bases between them. The CDR3 runs 13 residues. In germline, CDR1 is SQVTM, CDR2 ANQGSEA. The CDR3 spells CSANQGLNTEAFF. The CDR3 DNA follows: TGCAGCGCCAACCAGGGTTTGAACACTGAAGCTTTCTTT. The full variable domain, its missing parts supplied by reference TRBV29-1 and TRBJ1-1, is SAVISQKPSRDICQRGTSLTIQCQVDSQVTMMFWYRQQPGQSLTLIATANQGSEATYESGFVIDKFPISRPNLTFSTLTVSNMSPEDSSIYLCSANQGLNTEAFFGQGTRLTVV.

This chain uses TRBV27 with TRBJ1-3, with D uncertain. This CDR3 comprises 17 residues. Trimming stripped 2 bases from V and 0 bases from J, with 14 bases between. CDR1 and CDR2 from the germline V gene are MNHEY and SMNVEV (reference sequence). CDR3 amino acids: CASSLHGRSNSGNTIYF. The CDR3, as DNA: TGTGCCAGCAGTTTACATGGCAGATCTAACTCTGGAAACACCATATATTTT.

The chain links TRBV7-6 to TRBJ2-1; no clear D gene. The CDR3 contains 14 residues. Germline-derived CDR1 and CDR2 are SGHVS and FNYEAQ. V was shortened by 2 bases and J by 8 bases, with 13 bases between the two germline ends. CDR3 DNA sequence: TGTGCCAGCAGCTTAACGCCGACAAGCGATGAGCAGTTCTTC. Translation: CASSLTPTSDEQFF.

This chain's CDR3 is CASSLFRQGITNEKLFF. CDR3 nucleotides: TGTGCCAGCAGTTTATTTCGACAGGGAATTACTAATGAAAAACTGTTTTTT. The chain combines TRBV28 with TRBJ1-4; 7 nucleotides match TRBD1. With V trimmed by 1 base and J by 2 bases, 7 bases remained unmatched. This CDR3 is 17 amino acids long. Per the germline V gene, CDR1 is MDHEN and CDR2 is SYDVKM.

The V and J genes are TRBV7-2 and TRBJ1-1, with TRBD1 as a possible D gene (5 bases). The V end was cut by 5 bases, the J end by 7 bases, with 14 bases between. Germline loops: CDR1 SGHTA, CDR2 FQGNSA. The CDR3 sequence is 13 residues long. Here the CDR3 reads CASSDGGYVEAFF. CDR3 DNA sequence: TGTGCCAGCAGCGACGGGGGGTACGTTGAAGCTTTCTTT.

This chain connects TRBV18 to TRBJ2-5, with D maybe TRBD2 (6 bases). This CDR3 comprises 16 residues. From germline, CDR1 is KGHSH and CDR2 LQKENI. With 3 bases removed from V and 4 bases from J, the gap between germline ends came to 18 bases. CDR3 sequence reads: CASSPSIAGFGETQYF. The CDR3 bases are TGTGCCAGCTCACCGAGTATCGCGGGGTTCGGAGAGACCCAGTACTTC.

The chain links TRBV7-2 to TRBJ1-2; TRBD1 matches at 8 bases. This CDR3 contains 14 residues. Germline assignment: CDR1 SGHTA and CDR2 FQGNSA. The J segment lost 8 bases and the V segment lost 1 base, leaving 6 bases of the junction unmatched. CDR3 bases: TGTGCCAGCAGCTTAGGGCAGGGGGCGCGGGGCTACACCTTC. As protein: CASSLGQGARGYTF.

The chain combines TRBV7-2 with TRBJ2-1, with D tentatively TRBD1 (6 bases). V was trimmed by 8 bases and J by 3 bases, leaving 8 bases between them. Germline V gives CDR1 SGHTA, CDR2 FQGNSA. There are 12 residues in the CDR3. The CDR3 loop is CASGGYYNEQFF. In nucleotides, the CDR3 is TGTGCCAGCGGGGGCTACTACAATGAGCAGTTCTTC.

The chain employs TRBV28 and TRBJ1-2; 11 bases map to TRBD1. The germline V gene encodes CDR1 MDHEN and CDR2 SYDVKM. The CDR3 covers 16 residues. Trimming at V came to 1 base and at J to 6 bases, leaving 7 bases not matched to a gene. In DNA, the CDR3 is TGTGCCAGCAGTTTATCGGTGGGACAGGGGGACGATGGCTACACCTTC. Translated, it gives CASSLSVGQGDDGYTF.

The rearrangement joins TRBV2 to TRBJ1-5; 7 nucleotides line up with TRBD1. CDR1 is SNHLY and CDR2 is FYNNEI in the germline V gene. The junction had 9 bases not matched to a gene; V was cut back by 8 bases and J by 5 bases. The CDR3 runs 14 residues. In nucleotides, the CDR3 is TGTGCCAGCTCGGGACAGTCGATCTATCAGCCCCAGCATTTT. Translated, it gives CASSGQSIYQPQHF.

The V and J genes are TRBV7-3 and TRBJ2-2; TRBD1 agrees at 7 bases. Germline V gene sequence: CDR1 SGHTA, CDR2 FQGTGA. The trim removed 6 bases at V and 5 bases at J, leaving 6 bases unmatched. CDR3 length: 14 amino acids. CDR3 protein: CASRPTGATGELFF. CDR3 in DNA: TGTGCCAGCAGACCCACAGGGGCAACCGGGGAGCTGTTTTTT.

J is TRBJ2-7 and V is TRBV6-2 or TRBV6-3, with TRBD1 matching over 7 bases. CDR3 length: 14 residues. Per germline, CDR1 MNHEY and CDR2 SVGEGT. The V and J ends lost 4 bases and 3 bases, in that order; junction bases with no gene match: 6. The CDR3 sequence: CASSLGQLGYEQYF. The DNA for the CDR3 is TGTGCCAGCAGTTTGGGACAGCTAGGCTACGAGCAGTACTTC.

This chain joins TRBV28 and TRBJ1-5, with 8 bases aligning to TRBD1. CDR1 is MDHEN, CDR2 SYDVKM, per germline. This CDR3 region has 14 residues. After removal of 7 bases from V and 1 base from J, the junction contained 3 bases not matched to a gene. The CDR3 DNA follows: TGTGCCAGCAATGACAGGGGAAGCAATCAGCCCCAGCATTTT. Translation gives CASNDRGSNQPQHF.

The rearrangement uses TRBV9 and TRBJ2-3, with 11 bases matching TRBD2. After removal of 0 bases from V and 6 bases from J, the junction contained 3 bases not matched to a gene. The CDR3 is 15 amino acids. From germline, CDR1 is SGDLS and CDR2 YYNGEE. The CDR3: CASSVGLAGGDTQYF. DNA for the CDR3: TGTGCCAGCAGCGTAGGCCTAGCGGGGGGCGATACGCAGTATTTT.

The chain combines TRBV11-2 with TRBJ1-4; tentatively, D is TRBD1 (5 bases). V lost 1 base, J lost 8 bases, and 8 bases lay in between. Germline V CDR1 and CDR2: SGHAT, FQNNGV. The CDR3 runs 13 residues. CDR3 sequence: CASSLVEGEKLFF. The CDR3 nucleotides are TGTGCCAGCAGCTTAGTAGAGGGGGAAAAACTGTTTTTT.

This chain links TRBV5-8 with TRBJ2-7; D uncertain. The V end was cut by 2 bases, the J end by 2 bases, with 5 bases between. The CDR3 consists of 12 residues. Germline lookup yields CDR1 SGHTS and CDR2 YDEGEE. This CDR3 reads CASSFRTYEQYF. As DNA, the CDR3 is TGTGCCAGCAGCTTCAGAACCTACGAGCAGTACTTC.

In this sample, this clone turned up once. This chain links TRBV5-1 with TRBJ2-4; 11 positions agree with TRBD2. Germline V gives CDR1 SGHRS, CDR2 YFSETQ. V shed 1 base and J 1 base; nucleotides not matched to a gene: 7. The CDR3 has 18 residues. The CDR3 nucleotides read TGCGCCAGCAGCTTGATCCTAGCGGGGGGCGTCGCCAAAAACATTCAGTACTTC. Its protein is CASSLILAGGVAKNIQYF. The full variable domain, its missing parts supplied by reference TRBV5-1 and TRBJ2-4, is KAGVTQTPRYLIKTRGQQVTLSCSPISGHRSVSWYQQTPGQGLQFLFEYFSETQRNKGNFPGRFSGRQFSNSRSEMNVSTLELGDSALYLCASSLILAGGVAKNIQYFGAGTRLSVL.

The V and J genes are TRBV6-5 and TRBJ1-1; no clear D gene. The CDR3 totals 15 residues. Germline CDR1 and CDR2: MNHEY and SVGAGI. V was pared by 0 bases and J by 5 bases, with 13 bases between. CDR3 DNA: TGTGCCAGCAGTTACTCTCCTAGACCGCTAACTGAAGCTTTCTTT. This encodes CASSYSPRPLTEAFF.

The chain uses TRBV20-1 and TRBJ1-4, with unresolved D. Germline CDR1 reads DFQATT; CDR2 reads SNEGSKA (reference sequence). V lost 0 bases and J 10 bases, leaving 6 bases between the germline ends. This CDR3 is built from 11 residues. CDR3 sequence reads: CSARDQGKLFF. DNA for the CDR3: TGCAGTGCTAGAGATCAAGGAAAACTGTTTTTT.

This rearrangement joins TRBV7-9 to TRBJ1-1, with D unresolved. The CDR3 spans 11 residues. The germline CDR1 and CDR2 sequences are SEHNR and FQNEAQ (reference sequence). The V end was cut by 5 bases, the J end by 7 bases, with 8 bases between. The CDR3 region has the DNA TGTGCCAGCAGCCCCCTAAATGAAGCTTTCTTT. It specifies CASSPLNEAFF.

This clone was recorded a few times. This chain joins TRBV7-2 and TRBJ1-1, with D tentatively TRBD1 (5 bases). This CDR3 has 14 residues. Between the trimmed V and J ends, which lost 5 bases and 6 bases, there was a span of 16 bases. Per the germline V gene, CDR1 is SGHTA and CDR2 is FQGNSA. This CDR3 reads CASSPGGRKAEAFF. CDR3 DNA sequence: TGTGCCAGCAGCCCTGGGGGGAGAAAGGCTGAAGCTTTCTTT. Full variable domain (rest looked up from reference TRBV7-2 and TRBJ1-1): GAGVSQSPSNKVTEKGKDVELRCDPISGHTALYWYRQSLGQGLEFLIYFQGNSAPDKSGLPSDRFSAERTGGSVSTLTIQRTQQEDSAVYLCASSPGGRKAEAFFGQGTRLTVV.

The rearrangement joins TRBV6-5 to TRBJ1-1; no firm D call. The germline gives CDR1 MNHEY, CDR2 SVGAGI. The CDR3 is 13 residues long. Trimming pared 9 bases from V and 1 base from J, leaving 12 bases between. The CDR3: CASRRAPNTEAFF. DNA of the CDR3: TGTGCCAGTAGGCGGGCACCGAACACTGAAGCTTTCTTT.

The chain has TRBV28 and TRBJ1-5, with 9 nucleotides matching TRBD1. This CDR3 contains 15 residues. The ends lost 5 bases at V and 7 bases at J; junction bases unmatched: 9. Germline CDR1 MDHEN, CDR2 SYDVKM. In nucleotides, the CDR3 is TGTGCCAGCAGTCCAGGACAGGGGAGTGGCCAGCCCCAGCATTTT. Amino acids: CASSPGQGSGQPQHF.

The V gene is TRBV30, the J gene TRBJ1-6; possible D gene TRBD1, 6 bases. V was clipped by 1 base and J by 7 bases, with 11 bases between them. This CDR3 has 14 residues. Germline V gene data show CDR1 as GTSNPN and CDR2 as SVGIG (reference sequence). The CDR3 spells CAWSAQGRNSPLHF. The CDR3 DNA follows: TGTGCCTGGAGTGCCCAGGGGCGGAATTCACCCCTCCACTTT. The variable domain in full, with the rest retrieved from reference TRBV30 and TRBJ1-6, is SQTIHQWPATLVQPVGSPLSLECTVEGTSNPNLYWYRQAAGRGLQLLFYSVGIGQISSEVPQNLSASRPQDRQFILSSKKLLLSDSGFYLCAWSAQGRNSPLHFGNGTRLTVT.